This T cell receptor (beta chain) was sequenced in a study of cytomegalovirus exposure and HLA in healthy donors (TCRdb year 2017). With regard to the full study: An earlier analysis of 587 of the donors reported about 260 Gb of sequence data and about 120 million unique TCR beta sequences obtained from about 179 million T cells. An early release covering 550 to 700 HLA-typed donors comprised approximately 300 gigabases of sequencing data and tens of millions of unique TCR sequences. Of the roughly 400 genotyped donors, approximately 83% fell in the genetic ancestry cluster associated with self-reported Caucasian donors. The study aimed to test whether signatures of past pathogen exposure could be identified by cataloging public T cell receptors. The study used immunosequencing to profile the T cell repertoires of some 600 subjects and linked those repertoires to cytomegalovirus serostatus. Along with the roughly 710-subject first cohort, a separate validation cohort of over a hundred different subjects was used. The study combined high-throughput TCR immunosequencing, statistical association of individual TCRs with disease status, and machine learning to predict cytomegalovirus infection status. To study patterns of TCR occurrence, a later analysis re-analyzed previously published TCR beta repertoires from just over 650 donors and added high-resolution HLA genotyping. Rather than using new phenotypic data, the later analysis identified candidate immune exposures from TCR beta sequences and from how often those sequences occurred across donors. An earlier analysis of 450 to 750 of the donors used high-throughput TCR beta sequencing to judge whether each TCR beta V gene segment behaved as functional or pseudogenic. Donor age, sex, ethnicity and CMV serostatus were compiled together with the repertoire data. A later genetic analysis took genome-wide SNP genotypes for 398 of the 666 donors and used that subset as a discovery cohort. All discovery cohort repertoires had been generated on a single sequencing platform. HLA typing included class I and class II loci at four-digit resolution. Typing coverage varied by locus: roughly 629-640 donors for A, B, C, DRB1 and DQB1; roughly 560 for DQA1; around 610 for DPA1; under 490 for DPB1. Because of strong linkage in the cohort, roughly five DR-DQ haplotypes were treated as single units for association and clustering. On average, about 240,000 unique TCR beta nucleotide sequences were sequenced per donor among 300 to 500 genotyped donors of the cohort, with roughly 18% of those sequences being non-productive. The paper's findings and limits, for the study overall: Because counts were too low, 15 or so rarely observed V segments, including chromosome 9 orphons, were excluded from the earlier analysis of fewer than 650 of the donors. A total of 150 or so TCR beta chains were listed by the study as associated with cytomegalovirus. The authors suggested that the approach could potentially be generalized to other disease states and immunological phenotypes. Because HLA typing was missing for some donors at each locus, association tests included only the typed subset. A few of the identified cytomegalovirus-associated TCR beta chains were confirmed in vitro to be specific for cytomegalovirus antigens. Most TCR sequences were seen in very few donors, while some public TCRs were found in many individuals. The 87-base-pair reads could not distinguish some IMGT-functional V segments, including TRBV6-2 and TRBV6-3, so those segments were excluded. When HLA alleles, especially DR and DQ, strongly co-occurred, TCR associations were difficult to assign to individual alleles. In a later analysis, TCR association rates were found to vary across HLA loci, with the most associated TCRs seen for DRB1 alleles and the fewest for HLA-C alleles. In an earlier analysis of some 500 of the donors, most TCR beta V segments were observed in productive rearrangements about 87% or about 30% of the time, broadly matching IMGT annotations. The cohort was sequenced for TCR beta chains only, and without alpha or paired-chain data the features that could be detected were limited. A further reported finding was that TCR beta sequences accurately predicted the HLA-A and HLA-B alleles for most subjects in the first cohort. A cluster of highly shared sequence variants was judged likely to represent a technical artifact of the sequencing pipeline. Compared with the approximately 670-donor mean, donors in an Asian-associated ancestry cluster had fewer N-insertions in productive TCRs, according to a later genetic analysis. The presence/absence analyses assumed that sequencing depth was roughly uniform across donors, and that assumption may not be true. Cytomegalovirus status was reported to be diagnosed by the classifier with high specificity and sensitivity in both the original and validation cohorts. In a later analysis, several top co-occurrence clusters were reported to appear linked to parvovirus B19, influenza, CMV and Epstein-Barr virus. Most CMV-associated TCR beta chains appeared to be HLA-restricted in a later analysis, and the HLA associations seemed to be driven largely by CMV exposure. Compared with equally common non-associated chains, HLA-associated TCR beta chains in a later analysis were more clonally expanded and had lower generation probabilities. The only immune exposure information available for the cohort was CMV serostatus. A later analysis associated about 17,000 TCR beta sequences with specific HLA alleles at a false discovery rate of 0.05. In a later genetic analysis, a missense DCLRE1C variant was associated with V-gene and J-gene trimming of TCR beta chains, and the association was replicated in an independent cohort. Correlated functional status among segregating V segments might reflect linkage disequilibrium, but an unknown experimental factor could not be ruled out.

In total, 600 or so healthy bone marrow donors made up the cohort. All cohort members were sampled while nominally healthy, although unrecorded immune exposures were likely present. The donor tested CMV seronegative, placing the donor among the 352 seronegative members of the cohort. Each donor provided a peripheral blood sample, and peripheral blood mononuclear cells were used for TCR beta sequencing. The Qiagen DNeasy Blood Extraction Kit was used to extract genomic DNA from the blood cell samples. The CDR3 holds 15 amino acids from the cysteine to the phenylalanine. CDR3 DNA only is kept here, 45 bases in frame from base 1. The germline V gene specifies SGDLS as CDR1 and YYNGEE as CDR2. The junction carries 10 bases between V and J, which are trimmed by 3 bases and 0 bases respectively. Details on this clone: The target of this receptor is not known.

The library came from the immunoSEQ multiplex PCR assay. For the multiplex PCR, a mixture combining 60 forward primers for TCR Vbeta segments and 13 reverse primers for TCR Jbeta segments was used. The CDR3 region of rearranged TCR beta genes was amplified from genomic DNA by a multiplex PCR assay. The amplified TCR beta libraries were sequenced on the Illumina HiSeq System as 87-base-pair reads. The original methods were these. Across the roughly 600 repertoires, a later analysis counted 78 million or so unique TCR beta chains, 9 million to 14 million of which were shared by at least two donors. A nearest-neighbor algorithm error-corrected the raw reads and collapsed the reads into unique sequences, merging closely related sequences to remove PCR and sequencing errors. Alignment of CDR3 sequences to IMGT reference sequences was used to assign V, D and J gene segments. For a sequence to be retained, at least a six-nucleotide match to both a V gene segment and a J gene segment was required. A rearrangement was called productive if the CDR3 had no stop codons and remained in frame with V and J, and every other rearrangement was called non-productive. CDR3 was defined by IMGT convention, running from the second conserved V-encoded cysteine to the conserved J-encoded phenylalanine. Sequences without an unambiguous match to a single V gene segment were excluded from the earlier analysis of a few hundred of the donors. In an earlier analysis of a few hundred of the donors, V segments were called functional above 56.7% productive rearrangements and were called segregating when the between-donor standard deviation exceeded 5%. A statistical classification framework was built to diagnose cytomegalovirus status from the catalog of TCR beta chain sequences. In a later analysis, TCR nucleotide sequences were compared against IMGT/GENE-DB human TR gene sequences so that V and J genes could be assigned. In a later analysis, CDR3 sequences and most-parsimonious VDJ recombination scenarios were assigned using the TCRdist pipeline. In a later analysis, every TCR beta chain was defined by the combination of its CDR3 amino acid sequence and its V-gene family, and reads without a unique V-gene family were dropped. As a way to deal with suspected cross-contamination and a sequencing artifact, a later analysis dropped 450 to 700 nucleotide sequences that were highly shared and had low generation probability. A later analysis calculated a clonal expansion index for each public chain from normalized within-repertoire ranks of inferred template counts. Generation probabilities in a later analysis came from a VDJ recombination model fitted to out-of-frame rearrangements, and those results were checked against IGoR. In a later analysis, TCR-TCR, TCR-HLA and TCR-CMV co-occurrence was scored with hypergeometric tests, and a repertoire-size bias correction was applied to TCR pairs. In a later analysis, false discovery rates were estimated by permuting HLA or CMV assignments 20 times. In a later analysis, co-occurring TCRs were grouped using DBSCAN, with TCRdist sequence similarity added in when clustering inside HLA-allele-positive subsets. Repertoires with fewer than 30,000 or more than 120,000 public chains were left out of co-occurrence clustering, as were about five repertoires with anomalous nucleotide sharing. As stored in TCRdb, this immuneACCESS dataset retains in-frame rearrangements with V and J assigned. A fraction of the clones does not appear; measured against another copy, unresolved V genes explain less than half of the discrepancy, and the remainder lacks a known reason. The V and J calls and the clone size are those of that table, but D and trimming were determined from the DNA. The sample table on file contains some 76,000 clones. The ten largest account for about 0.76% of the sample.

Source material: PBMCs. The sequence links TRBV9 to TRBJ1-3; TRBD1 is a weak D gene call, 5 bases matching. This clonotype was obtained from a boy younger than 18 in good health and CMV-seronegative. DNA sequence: TGTGCCAGCAGCGCCCGACAGAGCTCTGGAAACACCATATATTTT. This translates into CASSARQSSGNTIYF.